What follows describes a single T cell receptor (beta chain). Its target is not known. The sample comes from a study of shared clonotypes between healthy human individuals. Study observations and caveats: An anticipated effect of sequencing depth on clonotype sharing among donors was recognized. The genetic and exposure-history diversity represented was limited by few donors.

All the donors were Caucasian adults who lived in Nashville, Tennessee. 300 ng DNA, some 30,000 T cell genomes, went into unsorted PBMC replicate PCRs. The protocol was immunoSEQ multiplex PCR, while the TCRdb copy is restricted to in-frame clones and leaves out a portion. In the table there are about 490,000 clones, about three quarters of which are singletons. Sample: PBMCs. The sequence came from a woman aged 40 to 50 in good health. Some clones in this sample may be carry-over from other donors' samples.

The CDR3 here is CASSPDGETQYF. The CDR3 coding sequence is TGTGCCAGCTCCCCCGACGGCGAGACCCAGTACTTC. This chain joins TRBV18 and TRBJ2-5; D remains unclear. The CDR3 has 12 residues. The V end lost 6 bases, the J end lost 5 bases, and 10 bases lay between the germline ends. Per the germline V gene, CDR1 is KGHSH and CDR2 is LQKENI.